This T cell receptor (beta chain) was retrieved from a study of Graves' ophthalmopathy and Graves' hyperthyroidism. Points from the study as a whole: In blood appeared most of the expanded thyroid clonotypes whose frequency exceeded 0.001.

This clonotype was detected many times. The antigen remains unidentified. Patients with other autoimmune diseases, uncontrolled infections, pregnancy or lactation were excluded. The authors diagnosed from clinical symptoms, serum thyroxine, TRAb, thyroid ultrasound and orbital computed tomography. Researchers took RNA transcripts and amplified TCR beta CDR3 regions from them. The authors performed first-round RT-PCR with HTBI primers and then a second-round multiplex PCR. MiXCR, applied by TCRdb to the multiplex PCR reads, yields one record per CDR3 protein. The table has 900,000 to 1,200,000 distinct CDR3 sequences, about two fifths seen once. The sequence was obtained from an adult man with Graves' hyperthyroidism. Sequenced input: peripheral blood or thyroid tissue (not recorded which).

The CDR3 spells CASSDKRTGELFF. CDR3 nucleotides: TGTGCCAGCAGTGATAAGAGGACCGGGGAGCTGTTTTTT. The V and J genes are TRBV2 and TRBJ2-2; D unclear. The CDR3 covers 13 residues. V gave up 3 bases and J gave up 5 bases, with 7 bases separating them. CDR1 and CDR2 from the germline V gene are SNHLY and FYNNEI.